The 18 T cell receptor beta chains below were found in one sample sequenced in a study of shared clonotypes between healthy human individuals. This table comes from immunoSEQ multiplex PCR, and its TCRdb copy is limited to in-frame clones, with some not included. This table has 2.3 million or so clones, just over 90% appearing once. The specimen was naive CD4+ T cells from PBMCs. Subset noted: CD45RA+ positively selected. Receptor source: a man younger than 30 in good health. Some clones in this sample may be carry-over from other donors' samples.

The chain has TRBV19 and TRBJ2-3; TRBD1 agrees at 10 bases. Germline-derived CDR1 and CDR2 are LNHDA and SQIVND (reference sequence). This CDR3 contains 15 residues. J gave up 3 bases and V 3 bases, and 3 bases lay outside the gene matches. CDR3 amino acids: CASSMDRGETDTQYF. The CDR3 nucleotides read TGTGCCAGTAGTATGGACAGGGGGGAGACAGATACGCAGTATTTT.

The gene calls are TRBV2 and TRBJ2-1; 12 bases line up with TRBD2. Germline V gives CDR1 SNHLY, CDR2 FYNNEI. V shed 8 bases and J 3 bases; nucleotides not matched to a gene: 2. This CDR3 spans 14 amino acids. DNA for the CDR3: TGTGCCAGCCTAGCGGGAGGGATCTACAATGAGCAGTTCTTC. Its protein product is CASLAGGIYNEQFF. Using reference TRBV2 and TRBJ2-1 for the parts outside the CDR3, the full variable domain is EPEVTQTPSHQVTQMGQEVILRCVPISNHLYFYWYRQILGQKVEFLVSFYNNEISEKSEIFDDQFSVERPDGSNFTLKIRSTKLEDSAMYFCASLAGGIYNEQFFGPGTRLTVL.

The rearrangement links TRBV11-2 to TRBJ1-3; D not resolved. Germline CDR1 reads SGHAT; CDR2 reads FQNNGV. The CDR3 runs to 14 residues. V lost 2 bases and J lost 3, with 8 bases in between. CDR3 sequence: CASSLLQIGNTIYF. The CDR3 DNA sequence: TGTGCCAGCAGCTTATTACAAATTGGAAACACCATATATTTT.

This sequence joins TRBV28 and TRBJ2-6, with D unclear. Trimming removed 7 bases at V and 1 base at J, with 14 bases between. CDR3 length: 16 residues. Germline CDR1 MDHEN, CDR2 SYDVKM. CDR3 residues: CASTQRRASGANVLTF. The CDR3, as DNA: TGTGCCAGCACCCAACGCCGGGCGTCTGGGGCCAACGTCCTGACTTTC.

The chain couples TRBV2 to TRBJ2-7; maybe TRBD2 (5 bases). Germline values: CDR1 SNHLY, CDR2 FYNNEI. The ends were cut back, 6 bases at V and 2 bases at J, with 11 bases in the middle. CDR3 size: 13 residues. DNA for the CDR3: TGTGCCAGCAGCGCGGACTGGGCCTACGAGCAGTACTTC. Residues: CASSADWAYEQYF.

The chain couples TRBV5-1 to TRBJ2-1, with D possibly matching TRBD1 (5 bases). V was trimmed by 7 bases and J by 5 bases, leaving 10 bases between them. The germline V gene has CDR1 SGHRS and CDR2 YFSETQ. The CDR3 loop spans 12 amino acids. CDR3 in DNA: TGCGCCAGCCTGGGGCAGAACAATGAGCAGTTCTTC. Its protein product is CASLGQNNEQFF. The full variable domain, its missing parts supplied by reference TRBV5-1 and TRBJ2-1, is KAGVTQTPRYLIKTRGQQVTLSCSPISGHRSVSWYQQTPGQGLQFLFEYFSETQRNKGNFPGRFSGRQFSNSRSEMNVSTLELGDSALYLCASLGQNNEQFFGPGTRLTVL.

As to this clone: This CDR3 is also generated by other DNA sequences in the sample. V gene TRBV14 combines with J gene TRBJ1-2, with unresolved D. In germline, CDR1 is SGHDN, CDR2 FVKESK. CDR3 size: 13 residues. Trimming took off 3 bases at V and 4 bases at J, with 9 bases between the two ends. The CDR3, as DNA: TGTGCCAGCAGCCAGGGCCAGGTCTATGGCTACACCTTC. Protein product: CASSQGQVYGYTF. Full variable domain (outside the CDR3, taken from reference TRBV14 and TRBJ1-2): EAGVTQFPSHSVIEKGQTVTLRCDPISGHDNLYWYRRVMGKEIKFLLHFVKESKQDESGMPNNRFLAERTGGTYSTLKVQPAELEDSGVYFCASSQGQVYGYTFGSGTRLTVV.

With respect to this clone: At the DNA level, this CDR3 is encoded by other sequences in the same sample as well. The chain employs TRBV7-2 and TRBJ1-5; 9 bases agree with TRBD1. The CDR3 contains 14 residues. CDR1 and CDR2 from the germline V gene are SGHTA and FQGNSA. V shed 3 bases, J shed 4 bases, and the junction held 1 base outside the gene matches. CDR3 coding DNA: TGTGCCAGCAGCTTGGGGACAGGGAATCAGCCCCAGCATTTT. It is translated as CASSLGTGNQPQHF.

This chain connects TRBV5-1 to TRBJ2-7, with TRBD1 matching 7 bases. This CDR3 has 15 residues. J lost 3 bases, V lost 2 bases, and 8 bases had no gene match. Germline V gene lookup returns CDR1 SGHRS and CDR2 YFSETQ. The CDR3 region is CASSFTGQNFYEQYF. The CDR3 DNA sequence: TGCGCCAGCAGCTTTACGGGACAGAACTTCTACGAGCAGTACTTC.

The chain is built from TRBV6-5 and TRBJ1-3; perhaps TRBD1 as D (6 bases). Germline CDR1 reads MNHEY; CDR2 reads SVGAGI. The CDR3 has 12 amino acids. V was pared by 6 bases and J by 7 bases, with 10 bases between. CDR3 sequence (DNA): TGTGCCAGCAGCGGGGGCGTGAACACCATATATTTT. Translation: CASSGGVNTIYF.

DNA of the CDR3: TGTGCCAGCAGCTTGGAGGCCGGGGGCAACGAGCAGTACTTC. It translates to CASSLEAGGNEQYF. The genes are TRBV5-4 and TRBJ2-7, with D perhaps matching TRBD1 or TRBD2 (6 bases each). Germline CDR1 reads SGHNT; CDR2 reads YYREEE (reference sequence). This CDR3 region has 14 residues. With 0 bases removed from V and 5 bases from J, the gap between germline ends came to 12 bases.

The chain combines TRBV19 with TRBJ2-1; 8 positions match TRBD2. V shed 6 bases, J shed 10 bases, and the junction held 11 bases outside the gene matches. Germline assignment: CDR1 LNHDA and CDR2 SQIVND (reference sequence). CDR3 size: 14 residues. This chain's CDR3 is CASSNRLRGGEQFF. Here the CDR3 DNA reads TGTGCCAGTAGCAACCGACTCCGGGGGGGGGAGCAGTTCTTC.

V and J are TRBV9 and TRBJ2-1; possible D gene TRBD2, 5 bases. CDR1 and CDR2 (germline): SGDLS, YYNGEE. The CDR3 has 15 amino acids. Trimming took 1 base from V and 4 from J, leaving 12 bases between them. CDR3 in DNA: TGTGCCAGCAGCGTACGAGGAGGCGAGTACAATGAGCAGTTCTTC. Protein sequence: CASSVRGGEYNEQFF.

CDR3 region: CASSARDREEKLFF. The CDR3 region has the DNA TGTGCCAGCAGTGCCCGGGACAGGGAGGAAAAACTGTTTTTT. V gene TRBV6-1 combines with J gene TRBJ1-4; TRBD1 matches at 9 bases. The V segment lost 4 bases and the J segment 8 bases; nucleotides outside the gene matches: 5. The CDR3 has 14 residues. From germline, CDR1 is MNHNS and CDR2 SASEGT.

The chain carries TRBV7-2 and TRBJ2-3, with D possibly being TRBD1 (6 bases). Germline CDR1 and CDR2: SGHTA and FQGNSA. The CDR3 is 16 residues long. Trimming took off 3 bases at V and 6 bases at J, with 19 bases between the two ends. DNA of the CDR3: TGTGCCAGCAGCTTGGGGGCTAGCTCCTGGGGGGATACGCAGTATTTT. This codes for CASSLGASSWGDTQYF.

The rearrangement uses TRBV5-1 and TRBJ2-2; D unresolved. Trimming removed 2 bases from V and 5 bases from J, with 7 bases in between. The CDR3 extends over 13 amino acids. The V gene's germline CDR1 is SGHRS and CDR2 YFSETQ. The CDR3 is CASSFMATGELFF. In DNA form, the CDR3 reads TGCGCCAGCAGCTTTATGGCAACCGGGGAGCTGTTTTTT.

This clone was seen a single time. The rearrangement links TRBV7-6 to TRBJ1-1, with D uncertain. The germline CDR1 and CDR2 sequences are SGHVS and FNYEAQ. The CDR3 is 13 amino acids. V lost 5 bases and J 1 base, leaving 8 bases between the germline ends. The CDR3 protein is CASSVSGNTEAFF. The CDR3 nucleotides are TGTGCCAGCAGCGTCTCCGGGAACACTGAAGCTTTCTTT.

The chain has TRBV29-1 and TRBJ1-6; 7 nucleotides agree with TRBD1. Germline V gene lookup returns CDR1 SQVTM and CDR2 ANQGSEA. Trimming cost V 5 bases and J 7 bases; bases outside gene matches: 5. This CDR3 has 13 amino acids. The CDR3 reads CSVRQGSNSPLHF. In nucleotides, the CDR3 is TGCAGCGTTCGACAGGGCTCGAATTCACCCCTCCACTTT.